This T cell receptor (beta chain) was recovered during a study of cytomegalovirus exposure and HLA in healthy donors. Whole-study findings and limits: TCR sequences were mostly rare, though some public TCRs occurred in many donors. Presence/absence analyses assumed roughly uniform sequencing depth across donors.

Details on this clone: What it binds is not known.

PCR used 60 Vbeta primers and 13 Jbeta primers. TCRdb's table, derived via immunoSEQ multiplex PCR, lists solely in-frame clones and lacks some. The sample shows some 190,000 clones, 9.5% of them seen only once. Donors likely had unrecorded immune exposures despite being nominally healthy when sampled. The CDR3 runs to 15 residues. Trimming at V came to 4 bases and at J to 4 bases, leaving 10 bases not matched to a gene. Germline V gene lookup returns CDR1 SGHRS and CDR2 YFSETQ. The V call is TRBV5-1, the J call TRBJ2-7; 8 nucleotides agree with TRBD2. The source material was PBMCs. The TCR comes from a woman aged 25 to 39 in good health and CMV-seropositive. In DNA, the CDR3 is TGCGCCAGCAGCCCCACCGGGACTAGAGGGTACGAGCAGTACTTC. Translated: CASSPTGTRGYEQYF.